This T cell receptor beta chain emerged from a study of T cells after posttransplantation cyclophosphamide. General study findings and limits: Tissue-infiltrating T cells from skin or gut overlapped little with blood T cells. TRB clonality was highly associated with recipient CMV seropositivity and reactivation. Donor CD8+ memory clones often dominated recipient blood repertoires at later times.

Germline CDR1 and CDR2: KGHSH and LQKENI. Deletions cut 5 bases from V and 9 bases from J, with 23 bases between. The CDR3 is 17 amino acids. Points on this clone: The antigen is unknown.

Busulfan-fludarabine conditioning, marrow transplant, and cyclophosphamide on days +3 and +4 were administered. Clones were sequenced by immunoSEQ multiplex PCR, and TCRdb holds only the in-frame ones, with some missing. This sample carries around 6,000 clones, almost 85% of them seen once, and the ten largest clones take about 30%. This sample comprised CD8+ T cells sorted from PBMCs, obtained approximately 1,300 days after allogeneic stem cell transplant with posttransplant cyclophosphamide. This TCR was sampled from a female patient aged 50-59 years who received an allogeneic stem cell transplant from a related donor, was CMV-positive, and had no GVHD. The graft donor may be the source of some T cells. The genes are TRBV18 and TRBJ1-6; TRBD1 might be the D (6 bases). The CDR3 is CASSTNNREHLSSPLHF. CDR3 coding DNA: TGTGCCAGCTCAACCAATAACAGGGAACACCTTTCTTCACCCCTCCACTTT.